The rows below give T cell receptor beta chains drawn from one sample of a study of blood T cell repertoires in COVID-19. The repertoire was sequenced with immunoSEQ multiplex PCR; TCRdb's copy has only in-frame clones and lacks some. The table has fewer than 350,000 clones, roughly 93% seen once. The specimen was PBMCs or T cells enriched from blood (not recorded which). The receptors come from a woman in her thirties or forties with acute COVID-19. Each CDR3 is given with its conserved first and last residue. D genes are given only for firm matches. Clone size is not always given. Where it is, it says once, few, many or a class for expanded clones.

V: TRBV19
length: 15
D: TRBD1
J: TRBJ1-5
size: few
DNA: TGTGCCAGTAGTAGGGACAGGGTCGGGAATCAGCCCCAGCATTTT
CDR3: CASSRDRVGNQPQHF

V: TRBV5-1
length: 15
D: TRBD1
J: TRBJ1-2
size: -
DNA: TGCGCCAGCAGACCCGGGACAGGGGAAGGCTATGGCTACACCTTC
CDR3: CASRPGTGEGYGYTF

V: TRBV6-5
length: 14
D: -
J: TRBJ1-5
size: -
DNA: TGTGCCACCCAGACCAGGGCCGCAAATCAGCCCCAGCATTTT
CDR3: CATQTRAANQPQHF

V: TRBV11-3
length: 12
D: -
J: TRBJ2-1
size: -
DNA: TGTGCCAGCAGCCTCGGGGAATTTGAGCAGTTCTTC
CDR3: CASSLGEFEQFF

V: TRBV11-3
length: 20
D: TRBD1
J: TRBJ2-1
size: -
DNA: TGTGCCAGCAGCTTAGGGCGTTTACTTTCCCGGGACAGGACCGACAATGAGCAGTTCTTC
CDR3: CASSLGRLLSRDRTDNEQFF

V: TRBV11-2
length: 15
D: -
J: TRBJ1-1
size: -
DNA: TGTGCCAGCAGCCCCCGGACAGCGCTGAACACTGAAGCTTTCTTT
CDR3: CASSPRTALNTEAFF

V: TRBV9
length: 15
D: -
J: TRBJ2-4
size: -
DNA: TGTGCCAGCAGCACGGGGTTTTCAGCCAAAAACATTCAGTACTTC
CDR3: CASSTGFSAKNIQYF

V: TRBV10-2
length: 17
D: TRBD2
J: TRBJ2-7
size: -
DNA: TGCGCCAGCCGACCCGGGACTAGCGACACCTGGGCCTACGAGCAGTACTTC
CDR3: CASRPGTSDTWAYEQYF

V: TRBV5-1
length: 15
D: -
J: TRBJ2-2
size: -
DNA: TGCGCCAGCAGCGGAGGGACAGCGAACACCGGGGAGCTGTTTTTT
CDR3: CASSGGTANTGELFF

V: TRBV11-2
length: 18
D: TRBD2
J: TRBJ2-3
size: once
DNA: TGTGCCAGCAGCTTAAATTATGTGAGAGCGGGGGTTCGAGATACGCAGTATTTT
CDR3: CASSLNYVRAGVRDTQYF

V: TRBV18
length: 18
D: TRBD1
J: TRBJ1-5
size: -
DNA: TGTGCCAGCTCCCTTGGACAGGGAGGTGTGGGGGGCAATCAGCCCCAGCATTTT
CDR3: CASSLGQGGVGGNQPQHF

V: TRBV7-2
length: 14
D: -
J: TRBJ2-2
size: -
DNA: TGTGCCAGCAGCTTAGATCTGAACACCGGGGAGCTGTTTTTT
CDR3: CASSLDLNTGELFF

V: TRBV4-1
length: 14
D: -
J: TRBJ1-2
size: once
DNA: TGCGCCAGCAGCCAAGGGCAGGCTACCTATGGCTACACCTTC
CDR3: CASSQGQATYGYTF

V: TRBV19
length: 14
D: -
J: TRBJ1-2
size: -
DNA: TGTGCCAGTACTCCCCCGGGGGGTAACTATGGCTACACCTTC
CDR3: CASTPPGGNYGYTF

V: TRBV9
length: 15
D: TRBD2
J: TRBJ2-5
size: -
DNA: TGTGCCAGCAGCCGGAGCGGGAACCCCCAAGAGACCCAGTACTTC
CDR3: CASSRSGNPQETQYF

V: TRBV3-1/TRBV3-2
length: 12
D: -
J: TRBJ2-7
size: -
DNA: TGTGCCAGCAGCTTGAGCTCCTACGAGCAGTACTTC
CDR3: CASSLSSYEQYF

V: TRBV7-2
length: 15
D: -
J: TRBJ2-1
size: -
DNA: TGTGCCAGCAGCTCCGGACAAACCGCGTACAATGAGCAGTTCTTC
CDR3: CASSSGQTAYNEQFF

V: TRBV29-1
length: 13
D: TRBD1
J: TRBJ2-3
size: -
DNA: TGCAGCGTTCTGGACAGGGGGGCAGATACGCAGTATTTT
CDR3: CSVLDRGADTQYF

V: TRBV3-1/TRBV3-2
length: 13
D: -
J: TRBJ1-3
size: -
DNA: TGTGCCAGCAGCCACGTATCTGGAAACACCATATATTTT
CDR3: CASSHVSGNTIYF

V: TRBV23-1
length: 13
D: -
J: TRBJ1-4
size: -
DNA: TGCGCCAGCTGTCTCCGACATAGAGAAAAACTGTTTTTT
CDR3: CASCLRHREKLFF

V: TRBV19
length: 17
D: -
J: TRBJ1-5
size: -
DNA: TGTGCCAGTACCTCGTCCGGAGATAATAAGGGCAATCAGCCCCAGCATTTT
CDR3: CASTSSGDNKGNQPQHF

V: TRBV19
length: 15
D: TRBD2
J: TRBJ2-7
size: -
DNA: TGTGCCAGTAGTCCCTCTAGCGGGGGCTATAACGAGCAGTACTTC
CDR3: CASSPSSGGYNEQYF

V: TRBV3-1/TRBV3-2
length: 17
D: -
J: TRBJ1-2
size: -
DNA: TGTGCCAGCAGCCAAGATACCCGGTGGGGAGGGGACTATGGCTACACCTTC
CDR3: CASSQDTRWGGDYGYTF

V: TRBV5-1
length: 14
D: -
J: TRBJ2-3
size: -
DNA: TGCGCCAGCAGCCCGCAGACTAGTTCAGATACGCAGTATTTT
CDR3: CASSPQTSSDTQYF

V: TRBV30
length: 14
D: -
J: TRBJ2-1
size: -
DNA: TGTGCCTGGAGTGAGACAGGTACCTACAATGAGCAGTTCTTC
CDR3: CAWSETGTYNEQFF

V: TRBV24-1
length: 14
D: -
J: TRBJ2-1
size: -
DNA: TGTGCCACCAGTGAACCCTCGAGGAGAAATGAGCAGTTCTTC
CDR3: CATSEPSRRNEQFF

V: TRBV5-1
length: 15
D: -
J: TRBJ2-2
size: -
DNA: TGCGCCAGCAGCTTTGCAGGGGTAAACACCGGGGAGCTGTTTTTT
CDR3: CASSFAGVNTGELFF

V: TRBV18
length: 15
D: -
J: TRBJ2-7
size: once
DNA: TGTGCCAGCTCCCCGAAGACGGGACTTACCTACGAGCAGTACTTC
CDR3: CASSPKTGLTYEQYF

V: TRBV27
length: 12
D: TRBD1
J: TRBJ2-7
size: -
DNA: TGTGCCAGTAGGGGGCCCAGGATCGAGCAGTACTTC
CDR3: CASRGPRIEQYF

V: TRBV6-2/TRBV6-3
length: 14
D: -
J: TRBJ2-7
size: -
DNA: TGTGCCAGCAGCCGAGCGGAAGCAGTGATCGAGCAGTACTTC
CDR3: CASSRAEAVIEQYF

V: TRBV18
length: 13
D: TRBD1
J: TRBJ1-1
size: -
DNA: TGTGCCAGCTCATCCGACAGGGGCACTGAAGCTTTCTTT
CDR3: CASSSDRGTEAFF

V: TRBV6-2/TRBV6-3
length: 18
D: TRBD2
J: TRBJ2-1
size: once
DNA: TGTGCCAGCAGTTACCGTCTAGCGGGGGGGCCGAGGTTGACTGAGCAGTTCTTC
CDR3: CASSYRLAGGPRLTEQFF

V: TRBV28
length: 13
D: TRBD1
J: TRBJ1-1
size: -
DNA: TGTGCCAGCGTGAGGACAGGGGGCACTGAAGCTTTCTTT
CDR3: CASVRTGGTEAFF

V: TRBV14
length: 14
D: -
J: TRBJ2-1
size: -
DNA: TGTGCCAGCAGCCAAGGGACAGCTTACAATGAGCAGTTCTTC
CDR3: CASSQGTAYNEQFF

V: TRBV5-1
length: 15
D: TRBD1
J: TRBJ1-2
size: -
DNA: TGCGCCAGCAGCTTCTCGGGACAGGGGGCGCGGGGCTACACCTTC
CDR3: CASSFSGQGARGYTF

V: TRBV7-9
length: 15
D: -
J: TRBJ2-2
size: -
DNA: TGTGCGCTGGGGGGGCTAGCGGCGAACACCGGGGAGCTGTTTTTT
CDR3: CALGGLAANTGELFF

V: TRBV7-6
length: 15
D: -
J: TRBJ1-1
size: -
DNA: TGTGCCAGCAGCTTAAGCAGGGCTGGGAACACTGAAGCTTTCTTT
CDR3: CASSLSRAGNTEAFF

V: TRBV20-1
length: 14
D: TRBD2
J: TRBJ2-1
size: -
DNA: TGCAGTGCTAGTAGCGGGAGGATGGCGGGTGAGCAGTTCTTC
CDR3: CSASSGRMAGEQFF

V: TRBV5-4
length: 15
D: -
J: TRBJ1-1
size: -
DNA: TGTGCCAGCAGCGTGGAGGGGGTTTTGGGCACTGAAGCTTTCTTT
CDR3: CASSVEGVLGTEAFF

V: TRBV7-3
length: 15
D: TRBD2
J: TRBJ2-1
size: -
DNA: TGTGCCAGCAGCTTAAGACTAGCGGGGGACAATGAGCAGTTCTTC
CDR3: CASSLRLAGDNEQFF

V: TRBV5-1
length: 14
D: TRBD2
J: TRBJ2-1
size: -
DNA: TGCGCCAGCAGCAACGGGACTAGCGGGGGGGAGCAGTTCTTC
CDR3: CASSNGTSGGEQFF

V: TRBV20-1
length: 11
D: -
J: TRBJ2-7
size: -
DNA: TGCAGTGCTAGGGACACCTACGAGCAGTACTTC
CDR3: CSARDTYEQYF

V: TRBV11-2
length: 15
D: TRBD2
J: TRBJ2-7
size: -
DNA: TGTGCCAGCAGCCTTACTAGCGGGGGGGCCAACGAGCAGTACTTC
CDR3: CASSLTSGGANEQYF

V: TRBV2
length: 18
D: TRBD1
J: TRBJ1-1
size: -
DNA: TGTGCCAGCACCAAAAGAGGGACAGGGGGCGCAGTATGGACTGAAGCTTTCTTT
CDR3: CASTKRGTGGAVWTEAFF

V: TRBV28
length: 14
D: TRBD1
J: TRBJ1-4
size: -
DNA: TGTGCCAGCAGCCCGGGACAGGTCGGGGAAAAACTGTTTTTT
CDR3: CASSPGQVGEKLFF

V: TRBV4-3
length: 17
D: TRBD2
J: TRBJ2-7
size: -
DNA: TGCGCCAGCAGCCAAGATCTAGCGACTAGCGGAGACTACGAGCAGTACTTC
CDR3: CASSQDLATSGDYEQYF